Below are 18 T cell receptor beta chains sequenced from a single sample in a study of blood T cell repertoires in COVID-19. Clones were read by immunoSEQ multiplex PCR, and TCRdb kept only the in-frame ones, dropping some. Among fewer than 400,000 clones listed, over 75% were seen once. Sequenced input: PBMCs or T cells enriched from blood (not recorded which). The receptors derive from a man in his thirties or forties who had recovered from COVID-19.

The CDR3 is CASSGRDSDTQYF. DNA for the CDR3: TGTGCCAGCAGCGGCCGGGACTCTGATACGCAGTATTTT. This rearrangement joins TRBV5-8 to TRBJ2-3; D is perhaps TRBD2 (6 bases). The CDR3 totals 13 residues. Germline V lookup: CDR1 SGHTS, CDR2 YDEGEE. Trimming took off 4 bases at V and 6 bases at J, with 12 bases between the two ends.

This rearrangement joins TRBV9 to TRBJ2-3; the D gene is possibly TRBD2 (6 bases). This CDR3 comprises 16 residues. The germline V and J ends were trimmed by 0 bases and 4 bases, with 15 bases remaining between them. Germline assignment: CDR1 SGDLS and CDR2 YYNGEE. CDR3 sequence: CASSVEAGSIADTQYF. The CDR3 DNA sequence: TGTGCCAGCAGCGTAGAGGCGGGGTCAATCGCAGATACGCAGTATTTT.

The V call is TRBV27, the J call TRBJ2-2; D is uncertain. Looked up from germline, CDR1 is MNHEY and CDR2 is SMNVEV (reference sequence). CDR3 size: 16 residues. The V end lost 6 bases, the J end lost 6 bases, and 20 bases lay between the germline ends. The DNA of the CDR3 is TGTGCCAGCAGCCTGTACCCTAGTGGGTCCGCCGGGGAGCTGTTTTTT. Its protein product is CASSLYPSGSAGELFF.

The V and J genes are TRBV6-5 and TRBJ2-7, with 8 bases that match TRBD2. The germline V gene has CDR1 MNHEY and CDR2 SVGAGI. The junction had 4 bases not matched to a gene; V was cut back by 6 bases and J by 3 bases. There are 13 residues in the CDR3. The CDR3 DNA follows: TGTGCCAGCAGACGGGAGGGCTACTACGAGCAGTACTTC. It specifies CASRREGYYEQYF.

V and J are TRBV5-1 and TRBJ1-2; 8 bases fit TRBD1. The germline gives CDR1 SGHRS, CDR2 YFSETQ. CDR3 length: 17 amino acids. The V gene end was trimmed by 0 bases and the J gene end by 0 bases; junction bases not matched to a gene: 7. The CDR3: CASSLASGGLANYGYTF. For the CDR3, the DNA is TGCGCCAGCAGCTTGGCCTCAGGGGGCCTAGCTAACTATGGCTACACCTTC. The full variable domain, in which reference TRBV5-1 and TRBJ1-2 provide the parts outside the CDR3, is KAGVTQTPRYLIKTRGQQVTLSCSPISGHRSVSWYQQTPGQGLQFLFEYFSETQRNKGNFPGRFSGRQFSNSRSEMNVSTLELGDSALYLCASSLASGGLANYGYTFGSGTRLTVV.

This chain joins TRBV5-5 and TRBJ1-2; maybe TRBD1 (5 bases). Trimming shortened V by 0 bases and J by 4 bases, and 7 bases separated the two germline ends. This CDR3 contains 13 residues. Germline V gene sequence: CDR1 SGHKS, CDR2 YYEKEE (reference sequence). CDR3 residues: CASSLADSYGYTF. The CDR3 DNA reads TGTGCCAGCAGCTTGGCCGACAGCTATGGCTACACCTTC.

The rearrangement links TRBV4-1 to TRBJ1-5, with a weak D call TRBD1 (6 bases). The CDR3 loop spans 15 amino acids. V was cut by 1 base and J by 8 bases, with 15 bases left in between. Germline V gene lookup returns CDR1 MGHRA and CDR2 YSYEKL. CDR3 protein: CASSQATGYREPQHF. The CDR3 DNA reads as TGCGCCAGCAGCCAAGCTACAGGGTATCGGGAGCCCCAGCATTTT.

The chain links TRBV5-4 to TRBJ2-5, with D maybe TRBD2 (8 bases). Deletions cut 4 bases from V and 2 bases from J, with 18 bases between. Germline V lookup: CDR1 SGHNT, CDR2 YYREEE (reference sequence). This CDR3 has 16 amino acids. CDR3 protein: CASSAGGQRSQETQYF. In DNA, the CDR3 is TGTGCCAGCAGCGCGGGGGGACAGCGGAGTCAAGAGACCCAGTACTTC. Full variable domain (rest looked up from reference TRBV5-4 and TRBJ2-5): ETGVTQSPTHLIKTRGQQVTLRCSSQSGHNTVSWYQQALGQGPQFIFQYYREEENGRGNFPPRFSGLQFPNYSSELNVNALELDDSALYLCASSAGGQRSQETQYFGPGTRLLVL.

The chain employs TRBV25-1 and TRBJ2-3, with 8 bases aligning to TRBD1. This CDR3 has 13 residues. Germline loops: CDR1 MGHDK, CDR2 SYGVNS. Trimming took 6 bases from V and 6 from J; bases not matched to a gene: 5. CDR3 in amino acids: CASRTGVVDTQYF. The DNA for the CDR3 is TGTGCCAGCAGGACAGGGGTGGTGGATACGCAGTATTTT.

J is TRBJ2-1 and V is TRBV19; a possible D gene is TRBD2 (6 bases). The germline V gene encodes CDR1 LNHDA and CDR2 SQIVND (reference sequence). V lost 3 bases and J lost 7, with 16 bases in between. The CDR3 has 15 amino acids. CDR3 sequence (DNA): TGTGCCAGTAGTATGACGGGGAACGCGGGGAATGAGCAGTTCTTC. As protein: CASSMTGNAGNEQFF.

The chain recombines TRBV30 with TRBJ2-7; possibly TRBD1 for D (5 bases). The V gene lost 0 bases and the J gene lost 5 bases, with 8 bases spanning the gap. Germline CDR1 is GTSNPN and CDR2 is SVGIG (reference sequence). The CDR3 has 12 amino acids. In DNA form, the CDR3 reads TGTGCCTGGAGTGTGCGACAGAACGAGCAGTACTTC. Residues: CAWSVRQNEQYF.

The genes are TRBV27 and TRBJ2-1; weak D call: TRBD1 (6 bases). Germline V CDR1 and CDR2: MNHEY, SMNVEV (reference sequence). The CDR3 sequence is 16 residues long. The V and J ends lost 6 bases and 2 bases respectively, with 17 bases between them. The CDR3, as DNA: TGTGCCAGCAGATCACTACAGGGAGTCACCTACAATGAGCAGTTCTTC. Residues: CASRSLQGVTYNEQFF.

V and J are TRBV6-1 and TRBJ1-4; 7 bases agree with TRBD1. This CDR3 contains 17 residues. The germline CDR1 and CDR2 sequences are MNHNS and SASEGT. The V and J ends lost 0 bases and 1 base, in that order; junction bases with no gene match: 5. The CDR3 DNA follows: TGTGCCAGCAGTGAAGCCGCAGGGGGGATAACTAATGAAAAACTGTTTTTT. It yields the protein CASSEAAGGITNEKLFF.

The chain couples TRBV18 to TRBJ2-2, with a tentative D call TRBD1 (5 bases). Germline-derived CDR1 and CDR2 are KGHSH and LQKENI. There are 17 residues in the CDR3. The germline V and J ends were trimmed by 4 bases and 0 bases, with 15 bases remaining between them. CDR3 sequence (DNA): TGTGCCAGCTCACGACAGAGACCCGCCGCGAACACCGGGGAGCTGTTTTTT. Translation gives CASSRQRPAANTGELFF.

This clone was seen a single time. This rearrangement joins TRBV6-1 to TRBJ1-2; possibly TRBD1 for D (5 bases). V lost 0 bases to trimming and J lost 4 bases, with 12 bases between them. CDR3 size: 15 residues. From germline, CDR1 is MNHNS and CDR2 SASEGT. CDR3 sequence (DNA): TGTGCCAGCAGTGAAGCGCGGGTGGGGGGCTATGGCTACACCTTC. Residues: CASSEARVGGYGYTF.

V and J are TRBV29-1 and TRBJ2-1; tentative D call: TRBD1 (5 bases). Germline values: CDR1 SQVTM, CDR2 ANQGSEA. The CDR3 is 15 amino acids. V lost 7 bases and J lost 4, with 20 bases in between. The CDR3 DNA sequence: TGCAGCGAACCCCAACCACGACAGTTTTACAATGAGCAGTTCTTC. It translates to CSEPQPRQFYNEQFF.

This chain uses TRBV7-2 with TRBJ1-2; 11 bases align to TRBD1. The V gene end was trimmed by 5 bases and the J gene end by 7 bases; junction bases not matched to a gene: 9. This CDR3 has 15 amino acids. Germline lookup yields CDR1 SGHTA and CDR2 FQGNSA. CDR3 nucleotides: TGTGCCAGCAGCCCAGCCCCGGGACAGGGGGTTGGCTACACCTTC. Its protein product is CASSPAPGQGVGYTF.

The rearrangement links TRBV24-1 to TRBJ1-2; D is unclear. CDR1 and CDR2 from the germline V gene are KGHDR and SFDVKD. The CDR3 extends over 12 amino acids. Trimming pared 2 bases from V and 6 bases from J, leaving 6 bases between. In DNA, the CDR3 is TGTGCCACCAGTGATTACAGTAATGGCTACACCTTC. Translation: CATSDYSNGYTF.